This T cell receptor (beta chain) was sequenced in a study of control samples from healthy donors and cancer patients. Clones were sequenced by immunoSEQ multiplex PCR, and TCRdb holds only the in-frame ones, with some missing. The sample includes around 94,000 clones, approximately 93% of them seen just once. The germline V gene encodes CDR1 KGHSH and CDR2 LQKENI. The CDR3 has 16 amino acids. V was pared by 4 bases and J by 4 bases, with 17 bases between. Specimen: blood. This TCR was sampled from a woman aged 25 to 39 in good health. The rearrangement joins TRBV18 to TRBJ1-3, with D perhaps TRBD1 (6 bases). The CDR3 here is CASSRRDKVEGNTIYF. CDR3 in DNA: TGTGCCAGCTCACGCCGGGACAAAGTGGAGGGAAACACCATATATTTT.